Detailed here is one T cell receptor (beta chain). The antigen is not known. Trimming pared 2 bases from V and 5 bases from J, leaving 16 bases between. This CDR3 is 16 amino acids long. Germline-derived CDR1 and CDR2 are MNHEY and SVGEGT. Library preparation for TCR beta used quantitative 5'-RACE with molecular barcodes. TCRdb reprocessed the 5' RACE reads with MiXCR, giving one entry per CDR3 protein. Seen here are about 700,000 distinct CDR3 sequences, 15% to 20% observed once, and the top ten hold 15% to 20%. These data originate in a study of CD8 T cells in ankylosing spondylitis. Overall study results and limits: Significant enrichment of disease-linked clones was reported in matched ankylosing spondylitis synovial fluid. A subset of motif variants has previously been described in the synovial fluid and blood of reactive arthritis. What appeared characteristic of ankylosing spondylitis blood was a TCR beta motif of eight highly homologous variants.

Material for sequencing was blood, either unsorted or a sorted T cell fraction (not recorded which). The receptor was isolated from a male donor with ankylosing spondylitis. The chain employs TRBV6-2 or TRBV6-3 and TRBJ2-1; D gene uncertain. In DNA form, the CDR3 reads TGTGCCAGCAGTTACGCCTTAGAGGTTCGAAACAATGAGCAGTTCTTC. Amino acid sequence: CASSYALEVRNNEQFF.